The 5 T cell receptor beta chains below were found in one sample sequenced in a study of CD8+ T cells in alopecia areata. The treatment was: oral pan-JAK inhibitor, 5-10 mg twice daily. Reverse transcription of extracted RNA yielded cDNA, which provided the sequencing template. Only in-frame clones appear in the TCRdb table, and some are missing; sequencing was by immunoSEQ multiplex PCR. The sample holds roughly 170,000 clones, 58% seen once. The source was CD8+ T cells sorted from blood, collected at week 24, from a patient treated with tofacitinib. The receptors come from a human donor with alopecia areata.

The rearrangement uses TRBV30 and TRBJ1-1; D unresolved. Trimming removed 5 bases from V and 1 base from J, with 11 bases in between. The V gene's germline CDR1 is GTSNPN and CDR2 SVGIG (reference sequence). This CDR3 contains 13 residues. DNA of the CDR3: TGTGCCTGGGCGGAACTCCGGAACACTGAAGCTTTCTTT. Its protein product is CAWAELRNTEAFF.

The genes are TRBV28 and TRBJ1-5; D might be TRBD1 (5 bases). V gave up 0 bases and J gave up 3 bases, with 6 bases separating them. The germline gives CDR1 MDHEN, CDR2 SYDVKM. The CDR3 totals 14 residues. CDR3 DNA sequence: TGTGCCAGCAGTTTATGGACAGCCAATCAGCCCCAGCATTTT. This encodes CASSLWTANQPQHF.

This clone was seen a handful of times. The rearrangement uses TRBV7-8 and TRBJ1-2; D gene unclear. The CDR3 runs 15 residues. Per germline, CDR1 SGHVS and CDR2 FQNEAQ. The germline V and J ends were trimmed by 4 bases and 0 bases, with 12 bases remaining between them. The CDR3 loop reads CASSYRLGTNYGYTF. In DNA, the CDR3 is TGTGCCAGCAGCTACAGACTCGGGACTAACTATGGCTACACCTTC.

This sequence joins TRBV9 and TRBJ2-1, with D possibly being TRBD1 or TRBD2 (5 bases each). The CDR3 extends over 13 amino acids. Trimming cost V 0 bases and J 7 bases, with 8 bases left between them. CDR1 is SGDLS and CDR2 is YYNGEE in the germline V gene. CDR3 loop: CASSVAWGNEQFF. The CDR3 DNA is TGTGCCAGCAGCGTAGCTTGGGGGAATGAGCAGTTCTTC.

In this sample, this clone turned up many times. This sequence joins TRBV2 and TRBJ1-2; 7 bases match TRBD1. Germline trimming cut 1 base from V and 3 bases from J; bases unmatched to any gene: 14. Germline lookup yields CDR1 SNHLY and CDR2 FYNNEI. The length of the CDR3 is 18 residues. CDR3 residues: CASSEEATGLPIYYGYTF. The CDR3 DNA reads TGTGCCAGCAGTGAAGAAGCGACAGGGCTGCCCATCTACTATGGCTACACCTTC.